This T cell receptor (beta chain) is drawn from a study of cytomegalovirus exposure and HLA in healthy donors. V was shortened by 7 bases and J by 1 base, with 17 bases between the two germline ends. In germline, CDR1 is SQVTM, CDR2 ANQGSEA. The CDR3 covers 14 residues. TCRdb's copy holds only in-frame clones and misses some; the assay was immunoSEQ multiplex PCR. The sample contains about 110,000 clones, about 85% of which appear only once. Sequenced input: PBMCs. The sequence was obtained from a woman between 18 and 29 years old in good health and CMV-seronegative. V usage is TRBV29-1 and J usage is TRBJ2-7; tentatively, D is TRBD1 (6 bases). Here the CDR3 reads CSALMTGFSYEQYF. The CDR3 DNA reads TGCAGCGCTCTTATGACAGGTTTTTCCTACGAGCAGTACTTC.